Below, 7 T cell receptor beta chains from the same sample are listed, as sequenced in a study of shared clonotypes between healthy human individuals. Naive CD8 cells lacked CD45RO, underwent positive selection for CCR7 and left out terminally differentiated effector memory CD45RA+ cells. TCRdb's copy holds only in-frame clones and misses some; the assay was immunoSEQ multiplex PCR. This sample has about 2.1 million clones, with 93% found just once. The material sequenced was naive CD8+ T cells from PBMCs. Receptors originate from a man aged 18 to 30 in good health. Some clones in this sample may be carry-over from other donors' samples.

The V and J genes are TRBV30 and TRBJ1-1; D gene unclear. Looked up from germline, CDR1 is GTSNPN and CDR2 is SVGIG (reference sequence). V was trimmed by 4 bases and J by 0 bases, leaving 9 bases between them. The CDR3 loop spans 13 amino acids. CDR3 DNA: TGTGCCTGGAATACCCCCATGAACACTGAAGCTTTCTTT. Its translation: CAWNTPMNTEAFF.

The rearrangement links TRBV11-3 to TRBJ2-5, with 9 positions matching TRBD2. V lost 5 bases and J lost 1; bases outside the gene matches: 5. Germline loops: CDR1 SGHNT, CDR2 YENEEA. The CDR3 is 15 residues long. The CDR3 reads CASSPSGRPQETQYF. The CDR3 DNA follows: TGTGCCAGCAGCCCGAGCGGGAGGCCCCAAGAGACCCAGTACTTC. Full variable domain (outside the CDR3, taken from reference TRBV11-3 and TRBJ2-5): EAGVVQSPRYKIIEKKQPVAFWCNPISGHNTLYWYLQNLGQGPELLIRYENEEAVDDSQLPKDRFSAERLKGVDSTLKIQPAELGDSAVYLCASSPSGRPQETQYFGPGTRLLVL.

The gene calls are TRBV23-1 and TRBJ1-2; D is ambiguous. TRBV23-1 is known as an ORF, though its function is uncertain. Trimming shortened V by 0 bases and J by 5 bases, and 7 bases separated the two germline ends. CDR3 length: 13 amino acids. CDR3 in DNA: TGCGCCAGCAGTCAATCTCCGGATTATGGCTACACCTTC. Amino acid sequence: CASSQSPDYGYTF.

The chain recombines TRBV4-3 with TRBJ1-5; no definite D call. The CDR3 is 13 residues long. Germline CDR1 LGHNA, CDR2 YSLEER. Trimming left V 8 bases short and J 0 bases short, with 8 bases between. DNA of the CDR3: TGCGCCAGCGGCGTGGATAGCAATCAGCCCCAGCATTTT. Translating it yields CASGVDSNQPQHF.

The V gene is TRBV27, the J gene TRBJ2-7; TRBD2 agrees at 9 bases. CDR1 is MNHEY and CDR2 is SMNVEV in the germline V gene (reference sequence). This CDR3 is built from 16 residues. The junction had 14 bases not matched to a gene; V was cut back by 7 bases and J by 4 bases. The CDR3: CASTNYPREGRYEQYF. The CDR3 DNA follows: TGTGCCAGCACCAATTACCCGCGGGAGGGCCGATACGAGCAGTACTTC.

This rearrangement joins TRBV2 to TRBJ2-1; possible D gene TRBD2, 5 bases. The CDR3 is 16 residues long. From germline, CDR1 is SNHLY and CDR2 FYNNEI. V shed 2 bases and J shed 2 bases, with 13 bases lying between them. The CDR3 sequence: CASSELQRTPYNEQFF. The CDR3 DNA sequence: TGTGCCAGCAGTGAACTCCAGCGGACCCCCTACAATGAGCAGTTCTTC.

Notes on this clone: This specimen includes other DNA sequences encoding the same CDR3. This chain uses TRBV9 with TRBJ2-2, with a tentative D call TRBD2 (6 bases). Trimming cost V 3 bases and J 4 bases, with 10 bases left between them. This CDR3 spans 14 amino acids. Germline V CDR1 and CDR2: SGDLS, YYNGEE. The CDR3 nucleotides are TGTGCCAGCAGCGCCGGAGGGAGCACCGGGGAGCTGTTTTTT. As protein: CASSAGGSTGELFF.